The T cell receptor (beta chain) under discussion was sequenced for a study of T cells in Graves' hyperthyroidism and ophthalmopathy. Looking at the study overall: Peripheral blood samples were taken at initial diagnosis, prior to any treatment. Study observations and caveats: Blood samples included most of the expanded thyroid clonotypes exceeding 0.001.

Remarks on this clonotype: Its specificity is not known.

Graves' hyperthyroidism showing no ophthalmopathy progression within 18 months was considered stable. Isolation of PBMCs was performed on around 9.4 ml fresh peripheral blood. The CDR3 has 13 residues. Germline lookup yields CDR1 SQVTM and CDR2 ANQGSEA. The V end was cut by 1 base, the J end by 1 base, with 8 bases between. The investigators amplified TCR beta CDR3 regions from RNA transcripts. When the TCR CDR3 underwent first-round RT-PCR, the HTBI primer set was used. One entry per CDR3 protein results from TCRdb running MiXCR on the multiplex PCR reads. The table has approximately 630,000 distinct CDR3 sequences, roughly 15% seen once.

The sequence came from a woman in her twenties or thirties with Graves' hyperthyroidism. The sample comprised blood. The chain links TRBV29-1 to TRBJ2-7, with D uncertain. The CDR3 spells CSVEVEQSYEQYF. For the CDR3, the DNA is TGCAGCGTTGAAGTCGAACAGTCCTACGAGCAGTACTTC.